This TCR beta chain is from a study of identical twins. Study outcomes and limitations: Insertions were reduced in abundant cord blood beta clonotypes but not in memory repertoires.

CDR3 size: 14 residues. V lost 4 bases and J lost 0, with 8 bases in between. CDR1 is ENHRY and CDR2 is SYGVKD in the germline V gene. Only a few counts were recorded for this clonotype. Its antigen is currently unknown. Via MiXCR, TCRdb re-called the 5' RACE reads, giving one row per CDR3 protein. The sample consists of 500,000 to 650,000 distinct CDR3 sequences, around 20% of them appearing once. The sample also formed part of further work on yellow fever vaccine responses in identical twins.

The clonotype was recovered from a woman aged 18-29 years in good health. The chain employs TRBV10-3 and TRBJ2-3; tentative D call: TRBD1 (6 bases). The specimen sequenced was CD4+ T cells sorted from blood. CDR3 loop: CAISGGQSTDTQYF. As DNA, the CDR3 is TGTGCCATCAGTGGGGGACAAAGCACAGATACGCAGTATTTT.